Given below is one T cell receptor beta chain in context. The CDR3 sequence is 14 residues long. With 4 bases removed from V and 0 bases from J, the gap between germline ends came to 9 bases. Germline V CDR1 and CDR2: SGHAT, FQNNGV. These data belong to a study of blood T cell repertoires in COVID-19. Study-wide context: Some COVID-19 samples were acute and others convalescent; all came from the United States, Italy and Spain.

Libraries were prepared by immunoSEQ multiplex PCR; TCRdb keeps only in-frame clonotypes and omits some of them. The sample has 200,000 to 300,000 clones; approximately 80% are singletons. Sample: peripheral blood. This sequence originates from a woman aged 70 to 79 with acute or convalescent COVID-19. The V call is TRBV11-2, the J call TRBJ1-1; the D gene is possibly TRBD1 (5 bases). The CDR3 spells CASSSRTLNTEAFF. CDR3 sequence (DNA): TGTGCCAGCAGCTCCCGGACATTGAACACTGAAGCTTTCTTT.